The text below deals with one T cell receptor beta chain. The antigen remains undetermined. PCR was performed using 60 Vbeta and 13 Jbeta primers. Clones were read by immunoSEQ multiplex PCR, and TCRdb kept only the in-frame ones, dropping some. The sample has some 130,000 clones, roughly 79% seen once. The sample originates from a study of cytomegalovirus exposure and HLA in healthy donors. Study background: Earlier work reported approximately 110 million unique TCR beta sequences from about 180 million T cells. Approximately 81% of a few hundred genotyped donors fell in the Caucasian-associated ancestry cluster.

Trimming left V 0 bases short and J 7 bases short, with 13 bases between. The CDR3 totals 15 residues. Per the germline V gene, CDR1 is GTSNPN and CDR2 is SVGIG (reference sequence). Notes on the study in general: A cluster of highly shared sequence variants was likely a sequencing artifact. The study flagged 150 to 200 TCR beta chains as cytomegalovirus-associated.

The genes are TRBV30 and TRBJ1-6; perhaps TRBD1 as D (5 bases). Source material: PBMCs. This clonotype was obtained from a male donor in good health and CMV-seronegative. The DNA for the CDR3 is TGTGCCTGGAGTGTGGCAGGGAGGTCGAATTCACCCCTCCACTTT. It codes for CAWSVAGRSNSPLHF.